The present T cell receptor beta chain was sequenced within a study of T cell responses to AZD1222 COVID-19 vaccine. Study-level findings and limits: Clonal diversity was possibly underestimated; the donors were predominantly white British and more often female. When two AZD1222 doses had been given, Spike-specific TCR breadth and depth rose.

To note about this clone: Antigen specificity is unknown.

CDR1 and CDR2 from the germline V gene are SGHNT and YYREEE (reference sequence). V was clipped by 4 bases and J by 0 bases, with 7 bases between them. The CDR3 is 13 residues long. Profiled with immunoSEQ multiplex PCR; TCRdb holds only in-frame clones, not every one. The sample yields about 59,000 clones, around 84% seen once. The TCR was taken from an adult in good health. The specimen was peripheral blood, collected on day 0 of AZD1222 vaccination. This chain links TRBV5-4 with TRBJ1-1; D is uncertain. The CDR3 sequence: CASSLRLNTEAFF. The CDR3 coding sequence is TGTGCCAGCAGCCTAAGACTGAACACTGAAGCTTTCTTT.